This T cell receptor (beta chain) came from a study of post-analysis software for immune sequencing data. Notes on this clonotype: Its matching antigen is unknown.

Unique molecular identifiers were carried by the TCR beta cDNA libraries. Each CDR3 protein is one row after TCRdb ran MiXCR on the PCR reads. The table lists some 890,000 distinct CDR3 sequences, roughly half of them singletons, with roughly 4.4% in the top ten. Study-wide results and caveats: A significant reduction in normalized Chao1 diversity was observed in multiple sclerosis patients versus controls. Clustering by F measure revealed strong co-clustering among samples prepared together in one batch. There were five or six TRBV segments more frequent in patients than controls, and TRBV5-6, TRBV5-1 and TRBV20-1 were among them.

V was shortened by 4 bases and J by 10 bases, with 12 bases between the two germline ends. The germline CDR1 and CDR2 sequences are MNHNY and SVGAGI (reference sequence). The CDR3 is made up of 12 amino acids. This rearrangement joins TRBV6-6 to TRBJ2-3; unclear D gene. This clonotype was sampled from a girl between 10 and 17 years old with multiple sclerosis. The sample comprised blood. The CDR3 DNA sequence: TGTGCCAGCAGTTCCCCCGGGTTTCCGCAGTATTTT. Its protein is CASSSPGFPQYF.